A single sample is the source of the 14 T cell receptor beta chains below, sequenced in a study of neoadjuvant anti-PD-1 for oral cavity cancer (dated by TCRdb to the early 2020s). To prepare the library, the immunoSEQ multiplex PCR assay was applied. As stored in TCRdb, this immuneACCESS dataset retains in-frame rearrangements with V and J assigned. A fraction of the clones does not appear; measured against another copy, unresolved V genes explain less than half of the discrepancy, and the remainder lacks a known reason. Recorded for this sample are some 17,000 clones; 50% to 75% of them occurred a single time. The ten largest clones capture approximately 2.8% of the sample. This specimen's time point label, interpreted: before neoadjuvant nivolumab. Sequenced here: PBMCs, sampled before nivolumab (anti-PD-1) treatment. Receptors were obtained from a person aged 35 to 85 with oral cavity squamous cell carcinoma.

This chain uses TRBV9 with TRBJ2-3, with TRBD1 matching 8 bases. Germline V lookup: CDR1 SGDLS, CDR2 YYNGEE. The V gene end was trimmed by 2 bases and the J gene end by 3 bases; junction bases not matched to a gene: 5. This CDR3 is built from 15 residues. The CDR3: CASSVQGARTDTQYF. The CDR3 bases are TGTGCCAGCAGCGTCCAGGGGGCGCGTACAGATACGCAGTATTTT.

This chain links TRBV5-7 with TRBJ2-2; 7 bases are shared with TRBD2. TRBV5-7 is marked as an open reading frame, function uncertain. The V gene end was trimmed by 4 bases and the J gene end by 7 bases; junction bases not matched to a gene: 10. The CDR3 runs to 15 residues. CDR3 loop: CASSPGLDLDGELFF. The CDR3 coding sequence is TGTGCCAGCAGCCCTGGACTAGACCTGGACGGGGAGCTGTTTTTT.

Here the CDR3 DNA reads TGCGCCAGCAGAGCCAAGGGGTCCTCTGGAAACACCATATATTTT. Its translation: CASRAKGSSGNTIYF. The chain recombines TRBV10-1 with TRBJ1-3; D is possibly TRBD1 (5 bases). Trimming removed 6 bases from V and 0 bases from J, with 12 bases in between. CDR1 and CDR2 (germline): WNHNN, SYGVQD (reference sequence). The CDR3 is made up of 15 amino acids.

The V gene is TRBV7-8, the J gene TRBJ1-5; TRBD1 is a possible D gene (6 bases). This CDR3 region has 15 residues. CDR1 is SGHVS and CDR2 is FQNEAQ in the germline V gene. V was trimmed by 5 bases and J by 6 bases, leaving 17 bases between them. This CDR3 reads CASSPTTGYGQPQHF. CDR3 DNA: TGTGCCAGCAGCCCTACCACAGGGTATGGTCAGCCCCAGCATTTT.

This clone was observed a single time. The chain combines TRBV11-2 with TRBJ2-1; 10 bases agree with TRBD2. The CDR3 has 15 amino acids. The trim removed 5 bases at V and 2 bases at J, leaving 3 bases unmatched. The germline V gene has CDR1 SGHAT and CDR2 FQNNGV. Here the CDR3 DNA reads TGTGCCAGCAGCCAGCGGGAGGGTCCCTACAATGAGCAGTTCTTC. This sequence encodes CASSQREGPYNEQFF.

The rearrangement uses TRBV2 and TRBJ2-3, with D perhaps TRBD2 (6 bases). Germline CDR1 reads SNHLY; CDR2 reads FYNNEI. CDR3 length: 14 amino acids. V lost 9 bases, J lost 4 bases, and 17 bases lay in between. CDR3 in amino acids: CASNLALWADTQYF. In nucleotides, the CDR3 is TGTGCCAGTAACCTAGCGCTTTGGGCAGATACGCAGTATTTT.

In nucleotides, the CDR3 is TGCGCCAGCAGCTTGGAGAGGGGCGGACAGACCCAGTACTTC. Translated, it gives CASSLERGGQTQYF. The J gene is TRBJ2-5, the V gene TRBV5-1, with D possibly being TRBD1 or TRBD2 (5 bases each). Germline-derived CDR1 and CDR2 are SGHRS and YFSETQ. Trimming took off 0 bases at V and 6 bases at J, with 12 bases between the two ends. CDR3 length: 14 amino acids.

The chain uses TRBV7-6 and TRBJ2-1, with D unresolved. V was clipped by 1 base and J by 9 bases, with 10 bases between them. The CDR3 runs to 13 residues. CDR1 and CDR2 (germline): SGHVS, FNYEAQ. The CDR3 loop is CASSLGARSEQFF. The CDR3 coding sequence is TGTGCCAGCAGCTTAGGGGCTAGAAGTGAGCAGTTCTTC.

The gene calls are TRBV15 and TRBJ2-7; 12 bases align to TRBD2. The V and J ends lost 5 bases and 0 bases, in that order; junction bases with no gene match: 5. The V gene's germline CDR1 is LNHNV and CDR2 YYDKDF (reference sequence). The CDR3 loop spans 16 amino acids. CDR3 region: CATSFRLAGDSYEQYF. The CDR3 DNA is TGTGCCACCAGCTTCCGACTAGCGGGGGACTCCTACGAGCAGTACTTC. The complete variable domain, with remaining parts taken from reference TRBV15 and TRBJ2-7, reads DAMVIQNPRYQVTQFGKPVTLSCSQTLNHNVMYWYQQKSSQAPKLLFHYYDKDFNNEADTPDNFQSRRPNTSFCFLDIRSPGLGDTAMYLCATSFRLAGDSYEQYFGPGTRLTVT.

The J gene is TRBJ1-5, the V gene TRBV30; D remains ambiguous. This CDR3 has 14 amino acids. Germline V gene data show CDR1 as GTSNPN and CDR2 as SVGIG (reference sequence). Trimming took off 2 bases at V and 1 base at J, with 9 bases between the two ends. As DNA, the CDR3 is TGTGCCTGGAGTTCCGGGTTGAGCAATCAGCCCCAGCATTTT. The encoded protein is CAWSSGLSNQPQHF.

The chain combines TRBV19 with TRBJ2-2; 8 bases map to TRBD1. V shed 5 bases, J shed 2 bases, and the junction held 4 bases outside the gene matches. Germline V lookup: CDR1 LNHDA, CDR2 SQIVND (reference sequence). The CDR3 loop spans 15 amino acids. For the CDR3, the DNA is TGTGCCAGTAGTGTTGACAGGGGAAACACCGGGGAGCTGTTTTTT. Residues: CASSVDRGNTGELFF.

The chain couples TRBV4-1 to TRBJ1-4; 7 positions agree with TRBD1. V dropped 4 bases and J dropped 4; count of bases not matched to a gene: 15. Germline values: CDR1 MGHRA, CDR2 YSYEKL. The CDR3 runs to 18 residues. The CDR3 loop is CASSRITPGGGYNEKLFF. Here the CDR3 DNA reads TGCGCCAGCAGCCGGATAACACCAGGGGGGGGATATAATGAAAAACTGTTTTTT.

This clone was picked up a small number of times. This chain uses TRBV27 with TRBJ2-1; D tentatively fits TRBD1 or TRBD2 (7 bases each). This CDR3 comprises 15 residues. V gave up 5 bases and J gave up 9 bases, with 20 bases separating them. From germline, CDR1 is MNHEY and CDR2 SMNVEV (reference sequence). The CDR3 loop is CASSPWGSGGGEQFF. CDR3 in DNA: TGTGCCAGCAGTCCCTGGGGCTCAGGGGGGGGTGAGCAGTTCTTC.

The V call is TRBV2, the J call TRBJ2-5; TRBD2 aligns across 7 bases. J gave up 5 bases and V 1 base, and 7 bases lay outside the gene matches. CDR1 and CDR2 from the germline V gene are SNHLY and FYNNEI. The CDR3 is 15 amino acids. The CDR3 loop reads CASSEESGSGETQYF. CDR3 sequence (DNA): TGTGCCAGCAGTGAAGAGAGTGGTAGCGGGGAGACCCAGTACTTC.